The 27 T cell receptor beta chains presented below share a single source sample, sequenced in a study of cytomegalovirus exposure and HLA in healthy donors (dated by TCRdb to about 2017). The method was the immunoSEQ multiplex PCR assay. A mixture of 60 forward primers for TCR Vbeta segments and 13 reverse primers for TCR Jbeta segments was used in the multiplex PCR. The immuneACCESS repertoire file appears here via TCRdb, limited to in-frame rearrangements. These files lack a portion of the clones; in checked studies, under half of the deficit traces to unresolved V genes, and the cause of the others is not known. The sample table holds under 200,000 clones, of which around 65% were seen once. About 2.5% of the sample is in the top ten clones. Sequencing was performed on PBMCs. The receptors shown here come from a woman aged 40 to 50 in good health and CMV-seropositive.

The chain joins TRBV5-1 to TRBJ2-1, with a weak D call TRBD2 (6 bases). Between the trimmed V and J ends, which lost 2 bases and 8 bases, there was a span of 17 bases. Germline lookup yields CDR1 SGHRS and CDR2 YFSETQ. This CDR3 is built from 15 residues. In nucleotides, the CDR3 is TGCGCCAGCAGCTTAGACCTCGGGACTTCGGATGAGCAGTTCTTC. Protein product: CASSLDLGTSDEQFF. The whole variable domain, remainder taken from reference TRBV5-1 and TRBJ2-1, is KAGVTQTPRYLIKTRGQQVTLSCSPISGHRSVSWYQQTPGQGLQFLFEYFSETQRNKGNFPGRFSGRQFSNSRSEMNVSTLELGDSALYLCASSLDLGTSDEQFFGPGTRLTVL.

This chain's CDR3 is CASSKELTSGYTF. The CDR3 nucleotides read TGTGCCAGCAGCAAAGAATTGACATCCGGCTACACCTTC. The chain combines TRBV21-1 with TRBJ1-2; TRBD1, as called in the table, went unchecked against the DNA. TRBV21-1 is a documented pseudogene. This CDR3 is built from 13 residues.

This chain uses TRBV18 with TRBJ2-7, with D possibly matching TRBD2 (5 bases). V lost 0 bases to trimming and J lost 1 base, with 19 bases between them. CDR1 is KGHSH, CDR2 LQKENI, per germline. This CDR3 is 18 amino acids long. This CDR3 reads CASSPPMVLREMSYEQYF. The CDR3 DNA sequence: TGTGCCAGCTCACCACCAATGGTCTTAAGGGAGATGTCCTACGAGCAGTACTTC.

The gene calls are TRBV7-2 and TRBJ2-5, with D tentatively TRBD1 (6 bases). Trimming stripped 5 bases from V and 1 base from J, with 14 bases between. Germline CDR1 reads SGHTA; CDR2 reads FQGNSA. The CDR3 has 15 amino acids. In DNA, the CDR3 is TGTGCCAGCAGCCATTTTGGACAGTTCCAAGAGACCCAGTACTTC. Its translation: CASSHFGQFQETQYF.

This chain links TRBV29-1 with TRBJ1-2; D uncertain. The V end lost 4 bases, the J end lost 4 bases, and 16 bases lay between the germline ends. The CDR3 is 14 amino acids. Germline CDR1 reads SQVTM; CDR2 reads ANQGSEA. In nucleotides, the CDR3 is TGCAGCGTTGCGGAGACTAAAGACGGCTATGGCTACACCTTC. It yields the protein CSVAETKDGYGYTF.

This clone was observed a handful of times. The CDR3 DNA follows: TGTGCCAGCAGTTTAAAGGGGATCCCTGAAGCTTTCTTT. It yields the protein CASSLKGIPEAFF. V is TRBV28 and J is TRBJ1-1; D is possibly TRBD1 (5 bases). CDR3 size: 13 residues. CDR1 is MDHEN, CDR2 SYDVKM, per germline. Between the trimmed V and J ends, which lost 2 bases and 6 bases, there was a span of 10 bases.

The CDR3 is CASSLAGANEKLFF. CDR3 nucleotides: TGTGCCAGCAGCTTGGCAGGGGCTAATGAAAAACTGTTTTTT. The V and J genes are TRBV5-5 and TRBJ1-4; tentatively, D is TRBD1 (6 bases). The V and J ends lost 0 bases and 3 bases respectively, with 6 bases between them. The CDR3 is 14 residues long. Germline CDR1 is SGHKS and CDR2 is YYEKEE (reference sequence).

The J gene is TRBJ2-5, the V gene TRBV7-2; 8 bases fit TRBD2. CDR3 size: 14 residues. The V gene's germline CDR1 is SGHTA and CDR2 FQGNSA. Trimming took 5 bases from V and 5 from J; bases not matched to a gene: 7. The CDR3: CASSRAGVLETQYF. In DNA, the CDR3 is TGTGCCAGCAGCCGAGCGGGGGTGTTGGAGACCCAGTACTTC.

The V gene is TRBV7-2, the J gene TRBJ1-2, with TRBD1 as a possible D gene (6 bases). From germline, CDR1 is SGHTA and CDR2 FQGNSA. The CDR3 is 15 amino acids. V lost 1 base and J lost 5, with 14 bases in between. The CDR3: CASSLGGGQGYGYTF. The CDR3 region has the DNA TGTGCCAGCAGCTTAGGGGGTGGCCAGGGGTATGGCTACACCTTC.

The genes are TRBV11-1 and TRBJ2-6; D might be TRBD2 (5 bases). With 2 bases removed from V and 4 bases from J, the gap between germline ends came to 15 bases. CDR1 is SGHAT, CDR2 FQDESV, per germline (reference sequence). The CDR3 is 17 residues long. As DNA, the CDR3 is TGTGCCAGCAGCTTAACCGGCGGAGGAATCGGGGCCAACGTCCTGACTTTC. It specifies CASSLTGGGIGANVLTF. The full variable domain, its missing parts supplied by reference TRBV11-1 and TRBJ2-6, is EAEVAQSPRYKITEKSQAVAFWCDPISGHATLYWYRQILGQGPELLVQFQDESVVDDSQLPKDRFSAERLKGVDSTLKIQPAELGDSAMYLCASSLTGGGIGANVLTFGAGSRLTVL.

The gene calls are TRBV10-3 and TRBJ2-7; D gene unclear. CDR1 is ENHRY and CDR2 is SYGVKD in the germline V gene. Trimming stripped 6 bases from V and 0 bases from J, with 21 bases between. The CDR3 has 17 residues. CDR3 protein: CAIRETNPKANSYEQYF. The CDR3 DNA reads TGTGCCATCAGGGAAACTAACCCCAAGGCGAACTCCTACGAGCAGTACTTC.

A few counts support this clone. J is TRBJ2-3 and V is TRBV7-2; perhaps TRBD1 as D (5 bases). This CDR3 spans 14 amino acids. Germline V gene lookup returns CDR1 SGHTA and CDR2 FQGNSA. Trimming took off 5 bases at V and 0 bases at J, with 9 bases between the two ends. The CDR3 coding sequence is TGTGCCAGCAGCGCCGGACACAGCACAGATACGCAGTATTTT. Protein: CASSAGHSTDTQYF.

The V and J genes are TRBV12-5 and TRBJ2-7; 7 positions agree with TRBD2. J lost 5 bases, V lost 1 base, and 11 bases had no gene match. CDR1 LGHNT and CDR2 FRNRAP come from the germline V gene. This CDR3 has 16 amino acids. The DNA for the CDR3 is TGTGCTAGTGGTTTGGGGGCTCTGCCGGGGGGTAACGAGCAGTACTTC. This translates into CASGLGALPGGNEQYF.

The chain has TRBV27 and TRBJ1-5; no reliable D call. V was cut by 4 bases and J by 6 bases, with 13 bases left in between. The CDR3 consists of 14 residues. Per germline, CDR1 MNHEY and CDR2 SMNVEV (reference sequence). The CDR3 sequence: CASSSLLVGQPQHF. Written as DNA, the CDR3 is TGTGCCAGCAGTTCTTTACTTGTCGGTCAGCCCCAGCATTTT.

The CDR3 here is CASDRDRALFGANVLTF. Written as DNA, the CDR3 is TGTGCCAGCGACCGGGACAGGGCTTTATTTGGGGCCAACGTCCTGACTTTC. The chain has TRBV11-2 and TRBJ2-6; TRBD1 matches at 9 bases. CDR1 and CDR2 (germline): SGHAT, FQNNGV. Trimming at V came to 8 bases and at J to 3 bases, leaving 11 bases not matched to a gene. This CDR3 is built from 17 residues.

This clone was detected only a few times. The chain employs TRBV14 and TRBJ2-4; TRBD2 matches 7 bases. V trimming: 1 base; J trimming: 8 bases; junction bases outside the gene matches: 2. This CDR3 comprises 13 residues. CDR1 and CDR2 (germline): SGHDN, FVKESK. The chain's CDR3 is CASSQAGGHIQYF. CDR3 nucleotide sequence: TGTGCCAGCAGCCAAGCGGGAGGACACATTCAGTACTTC.

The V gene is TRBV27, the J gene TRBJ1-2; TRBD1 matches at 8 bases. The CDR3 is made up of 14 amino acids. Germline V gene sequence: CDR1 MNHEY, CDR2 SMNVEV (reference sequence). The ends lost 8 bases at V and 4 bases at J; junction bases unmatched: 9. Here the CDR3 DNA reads TGTGCCAGCCGGGGACAGGATACTCTCTATGGCTACACCTTC. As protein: CASRGQDTLYGYTF.

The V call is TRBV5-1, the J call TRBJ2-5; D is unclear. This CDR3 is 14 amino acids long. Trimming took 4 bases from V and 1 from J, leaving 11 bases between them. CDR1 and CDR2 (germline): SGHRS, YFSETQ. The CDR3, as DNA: TGCGCCAGCAGCGTTGGGCGCGTCCAAGAGACCCAGTACTTC. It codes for CASSVGRVQETQYF.

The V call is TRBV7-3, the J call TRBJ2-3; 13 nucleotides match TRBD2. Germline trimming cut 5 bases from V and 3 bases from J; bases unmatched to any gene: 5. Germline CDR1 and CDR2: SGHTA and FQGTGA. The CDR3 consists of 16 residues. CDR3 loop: CASSQGLAGATDTQYF. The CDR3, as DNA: TGTGCCAGCAGCCAAGGACTAGCGGGAGCAACAGATACGCAGTATTTT.

CDR3 bases: TGTGCCACCACTTGGACAGGGGGAGCTGAAGCTTTCTTT. Translation gives CATTWTGGAEAFF. The genes are TRBV6-1 and TRBJ1-1, with 10 nucleotides matching TRBD1. Trimming cost V 10 bases and J 6 bases; bases outside gene matches: 8. Germline lookup yields CDR1 MNHNS and CDR2 SASEGT. This CDR3 spans 13 amino acids.

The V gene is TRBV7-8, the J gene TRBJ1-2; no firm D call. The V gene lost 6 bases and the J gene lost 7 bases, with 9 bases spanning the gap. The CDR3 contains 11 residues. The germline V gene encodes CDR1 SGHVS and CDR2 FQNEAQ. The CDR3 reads CASSGLGGYTF. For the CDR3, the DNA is TGTGCCAGCAGTGGGCTTGGTGGCTACACCTTC.

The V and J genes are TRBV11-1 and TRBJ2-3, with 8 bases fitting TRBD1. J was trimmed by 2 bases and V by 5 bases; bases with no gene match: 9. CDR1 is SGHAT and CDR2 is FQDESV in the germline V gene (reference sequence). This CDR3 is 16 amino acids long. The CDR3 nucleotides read TGTGCCAGCAGCGGGTTGGGGGGACAGGTCACAGATACGCAGTATTTT. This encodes CASSGLGGQVTDTQYF.

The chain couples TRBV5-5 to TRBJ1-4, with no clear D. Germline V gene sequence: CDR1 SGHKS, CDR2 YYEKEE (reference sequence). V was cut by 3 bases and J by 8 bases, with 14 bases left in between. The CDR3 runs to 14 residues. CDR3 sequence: CASSSEGAAEKLFF. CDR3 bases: TGTGCCAGCAGCTCGGAGGGTGCAGCCGAAAAACTGTTTTTT. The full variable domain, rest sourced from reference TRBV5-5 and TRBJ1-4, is DAGVTQSPTHLIKTRGQQVTLRCSPISGHKSVSWYQQVLGQGPQFIFQYYEKEERGRGNFPDRFSARQFPNYSSELNVNALLLGDSALYLCASSSEGAAEKLFFGSGTQLSVL.

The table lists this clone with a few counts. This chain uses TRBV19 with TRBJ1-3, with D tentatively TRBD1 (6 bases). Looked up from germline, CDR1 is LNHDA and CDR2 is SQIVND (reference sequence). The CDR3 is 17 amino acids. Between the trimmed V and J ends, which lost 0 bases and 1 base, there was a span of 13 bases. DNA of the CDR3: TGTGCCAGTAGTATAGAATTAGGGACAACTTCTGGAAACACCATATATTTT. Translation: CASSIELGTTSGNTIYF.

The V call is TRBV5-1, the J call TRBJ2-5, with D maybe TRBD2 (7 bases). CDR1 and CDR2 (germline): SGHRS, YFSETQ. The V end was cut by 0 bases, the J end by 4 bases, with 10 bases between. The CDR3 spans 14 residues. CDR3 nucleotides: TGCGCCAGCAGCTTGGAGGGGGGGGTAGAGACCCAGTACTTC. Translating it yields CASSLEGGVETQYF.

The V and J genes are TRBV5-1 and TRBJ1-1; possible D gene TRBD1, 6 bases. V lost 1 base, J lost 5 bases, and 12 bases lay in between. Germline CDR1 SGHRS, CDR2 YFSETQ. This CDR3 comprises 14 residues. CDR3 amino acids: CASSLSGGPTEAFF. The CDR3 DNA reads TGCGCCAGCAGCTTGAGCGGGGGGCCGACTGAAGCTTTCTTT.

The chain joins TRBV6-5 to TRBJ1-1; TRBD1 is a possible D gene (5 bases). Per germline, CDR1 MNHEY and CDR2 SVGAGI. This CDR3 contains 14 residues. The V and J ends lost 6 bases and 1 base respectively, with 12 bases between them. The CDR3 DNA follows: TGTGCCAGCAGCCCAGGGATCGCGAACACTGAAGCTTTCTTT. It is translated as CASSPGIANTEAFF.